The next 16 T cell receptor beta chains were all read from a single sample in a study of human T cells and chemical hapten exposure. TCRdb ran MiXCR on the RACE reads and lists one entry per CDR3 protein. This table holds about 100,000 distinct CDR3 sequences, 10% to 12% found once. Described time point: patch test 2, 6 weeks after DPC sensitization. This sample's treatment: therapeutic diphenylcyclopropenone sensitization with weekly scalp DPC. Sequences were derived from whole blood, sampled in connection with sensitization to the hapten diphenylcyclopropenone (DPC). Receptor source: a woman aged 40 to 50 with alopecia areata. Some clones in this sample may be carry-over from other donors' samples.

The V gene is TRBV7-6, the J gene TRBJ2-1, with D possibly being TRBD1 or TRBD2 (5 bases each). With 5 bases removed from V and 0 bases from J, the gap between germline ends came to 23 bases. The CDR3 contains 19 residues. CDR1 SGHVS and CDR2 FNYEAQ come from the germline V gene. The CDR3 spells CASSRPSLEGISSYNEQFF. Here the CDR3 DNA reads TGTGCCAGCAGCCGCCCCTCTCTAGAGGGGATAAGCTCCTACAATGAGCAGTTCTTC.

This clonotype was counted between two and nine times. The gene calls are TRBV29-1 and TRBJ1-1, with 8 positions matching TRBD1. This CDR3 contains 15 residues. Germline V gene data show CDR1 as SQVTM and CDR2 as ANQGSEA. J was trimmed by 1 base and V by 6 bases; bases with no gene match: 10. This chain's CDR3 is CSVLGQAHGNTEAFF. CDR3 nucleotides: TGCAGCGTCTTGGGACAGGCCCACGGGAACACTGAAGCTTTCTTT. The full variable domain, with the rest looked up from reference TRBV29-1 and TRBJ1-1, is SAVISQKPSRDICQRGTSLTIQCQVDSQVTMMFWYRQQPGQSLTLIATANQGSEATYESGFVIDKFPISRPNLTFSTLTVSNMSPEDSSIYLCSVLGQAHGNTEAFFGQGTRLTVV.

This clonotype was observed a handful of times. The chain carries TRBV3-1 and TRBJ2-3; 10 positions agree with TRBD2. The CDR3 extends over 18 amino acids. Trimming removed 3 bases from V and 4 bases from J; junction bases left unmatched: 13. Germline values: CDR1 LGHDT, CDR2 YNNKEL (reference sequence). The CDR3 is CASSQLPPSGSAADTQYF. CDR3 bases: TGTGCCAGCAGCCAGCTTCCCCCTAGCGGGAGTGCGGCAGATACGCAGTATTTT.

This clonotype was observed a handful of times. This chain connects TRBV28 to TRBJ2-2, with 11 bases identical to TRBD2. The germline V gene has CDR1 MDHEN and CDR2 SYDVKM. The CDR3 contains 14 residues. V shed 8 bases and J 6 bases; nucleotides not matched to a gene: 5. CDR3 protein: CASVVGLAAGELFF. The CDR3 DNA reads as TGTGCCAGCGTCGTGGGACTAGCGGCCGGGGAGCTGTTTTTT.

In its sample, this clonotype was seen a few times. The V gene is TRBV28, the J gene TRBJ2-7; 7 nucleotides line up with TRBD1. This CDR3 has 15 residues. Germline V gives CDR1 MDHEN, CDR2 SYDVKM. V trimming: 7 bases; J trimming: 0 bases; junction bases outside the gene matches: 9. The CDR3 region has the DNA TGTGCCAGCACCGAAGGGGGCCACAGCTCCTACGAGCAGTACTTC. Translating gives CASTEGGHSSYEQYF.

The sample holds a few counts of this clonotype. The chain combines TRBV7-2 with TRBJ2-5; 7 bases align to TRBD2. The V gene end was trimmed by 5 bases and the J gene end by 5 bases; junction bases not matched to a gene: 14. The CDR3 covers 16 residues. Germline values: CDR1 SGHTA, CDR2 FQGNSA. For the CDR3, the DNA is TGTGCCAGCAGCCCGGAGTGGCGGGGGACCAGGGAGACCCAGTACTTC. Residues: CASSPEWRGTRETQYF.

This clonotype was counted at least ten times. CDR3 in amino acids: CASSLAVGLAGGSSYNEQFF. In DNA, the CDR3 is TGCGCCAGCAGCTTGGCCGTGGGACTAGCGGGAGGGAGTTCCTACAATGAGCAGTTCTTC. The rearrangement links TRBV5-1 to TRBJ2-1, with 16 nucleotides matching TRBD2. The junction had 7 bases not matched to a gene; V was cut back by 0 bases and J by 1 base. Per germline, CDR1 SGHRS and CDR2 YFSETQ. This CDR3 spans 20 amino acids.

This clonotype was detected only a few times. The chain combines TRBV5-4 with TRBJ2-5; possibly TRBD1 or TRBD2 for D (5 bases each). The ends were cut back, 0 bases at V and 7 bases at J, with 13 bases in the middle. The CDR3 covers 14 residues. The germline gives CDR1 SGHNT, CDR2 YYREEE (reference sequence). CDR3 sequence (DNA): TGTGCCAGCAGCTTGGGGGGGACCCCGGGGACCCAGTACTTC. Encoded protein: CASSLGGTPGTQYF.

V and J are TRBV29-1 and TRBJ2-3; D possibly corresponds to TRBD1 (5 bases). The CDR3 extends over 15 amino acids. Germline loops: CDR1 SQVTM, CDR2 ANQGSEA. V was pared by 7 bases and J by 3 bases, with 20 bases between. The CDR3 here is CSAPSEGQGTDTQYF. CDR3 coding DNA: TGCAGCGCCCCCTCAGAAGGGCAGGGAACAGATACGCAGTATTTT.

This clonotype was detected a few times. V and J are TRBV20-1 and TRBJ1-2; 8 bases map to TRBD1. Trimming at V came to 3 bases and at J to 4 bases, leaving 7 bases not matched to a gene. Looked up from germline, CDR1 is DFQATT and CDR2 is SNEGSKA (reference sequence). The CDR3 runs 14 residues. The CDR3 region is CSARGTGASYGYTF. The CDR3 coding sequence is TGCAGTGCTAGGGGGACAGGAGCTTCCTATGGCTACACCTTC.

This clonotype was observed a handful of times. V gene TRBV28 combines with J gene TRBJ2-7; D is possibly TRBD1 or TRBD2 (5 bases each). Germline assignment: CDR1 MDHEN and CDR2 SYDVKM. CDR3 length: 15 amino acids. V dropped 7 bases and J dropped 4 bases, with 20 bases sitting between them. The CDR3 DNA reads TGTGCCAGCAATCCGGGGAGCCAGGGTGGGTACGAGCAGTACTTC. Protein: CASNPGSQGGYEQYF.

This clonotype was seen a handful of times. This sequence joins TRBV15 and TRBJ2-6; D is tentatively TRBD1 or TRBD2 (5 bases each). This CDR3 has 16 residues. Between the trimmed V and J ends, which lost 0 bases and 4 bases, there was a span of 10 bases. The germline V gene encodes CDR1 LNHNV and CDR2 YYDKDF (reference sequence). The CDR3 reads CATSRERGHGANVLTF. Here the CDR3 DNA reads TGTGCCACCAGCAGAGAGAGGGGTCACGGGGCCAACGTCCTGACTTTC.

The gene calls are TRBV6-2 or TRBV6-3 and TRBJ2-5; 9 bases fit TRBD1. V was pared by 2 bases and J by 3 bases, with 4 bases of the junction left unmatched. This CDR3 region has 15 residues. Germline V lookup: CDR1 MNHEY, CDR2 SVGEGT. CDR3 sequence (DNA): TGTGCCAGCAGTTACCTGGGACAGGGAAAAGAGACCCAGTACTTC. Protein product: CASSYLGQGKETQYF.

This CDR3 reads CASSNRDELSGELFF. The CDR3 DNA follows: TGTGCCAGCAGCAACCGGGACGAACTATCTGGGGAGCTGTTTTTT. V and J are TRBV12-3 or TRBV12-4 and TRBJ2-2; D could derive from TRBD1 or TRBD2 (5 bases each). CDR3 length: 15 residues. V was trimmed by 6 bases and J by 8 bases, leaving 19 bases between them.

This chain links TRBV6-1 with TRBJ2-1; D uncertain. The CDR3 totals 18 residues. Trimming pared 6 bases from V and 3 bases from J, leaving 24 bases between. The germline V gene encodes CDR1 MNHNS and CDR2 SASEGT. The CDR3 loop is CASSEWFFGVTFYNEQFF. In DNA form, the CDR3 reads TGTGCCAGCAGCGAGTGGTTTTTTGGGGTGACTTTCTACAATGAGCAGTTCTTC.

Notes on this clonotype: This may come from a read error, since a much larger clone is one base off. The V call is TRBV7-9, the J call TRBJ1-2; 9 bases agree with TRBD1. Per the germline V gene, CDR1 is SEHNR and CDR2 is FQNEAQ (reference sequence). The CDR3 covers 17 residues. The CDR3, as DNA: TGTCCCAGCAGCTTAAGGGACAGGGAACCCTCTAACTATGGCTACACCTTC. It translates to CPSSLRDREPSNYGYTF.